The sample holds many counts of the clone carrying this T cell receptor (beta chain). Per the germline V gene, CDR1 is MDHEN and CDR2 is SYDVKM. V shed 7 bases, J shed 4 bases, and the junction held 8 bases outside the gene matches. This CDR3 spans 16 amino acids. These data come from a study of memory CD4+ T cells and cytomegalovirus serostatus. Study context: Donors were healthy Belgian adults, several CMV seropositive and about two dozen seronegative.

This table comes from immunoSEQ multiplex PCR, and its TCRdb copy is limited to in-frame clones, with some not included. This sample has some 73,000 clones; 75% to 85% occur once, and the top ten carry about 2.5%. Single viable CD3+CD4+CD8-CD45RO+ cells were sorted as the memory CD4+ T cells. Serostatus was set by detecting CMV pp150, pp28, p38, p52 IgG. The receptor was isolated from an adult in good health and CMV-seropositive. Sequencing was carried out using memory CD4+ T cells from blood. The chain has TRBV28 and TRBJ2-5, with 14 nucleotides matching TRBD2. The CDR3 here is CASIGTSGRRGETQYF. The DNA for the CDR3 is TGTGCCAGCATCGGGACTAGCGGGAGACGGGGAGAGACCCAGTACTTC.